Below, 14 T cell receptor beta chains from the same sample are listed, as sequenced in a study of shared clonotypes between healthy human individuals. Libraries were prepared by immunoSEQ multiplex PCR; TCRdb keeps only in-frame clonotypes and omits some of them. This sample has under 200,000 clones, with about 93% found just once. Sequencing input: naive CD4+ T cells sorted from blood. Subset specified: CD45RA+ positively selected. These receptors originate from a woman aged 25-40 years in good health.

The genes are TRBV5-5 and TRBJ1-1; unclear D gene. V was shortened by 0 bases and J by 0 bases, with 18 bases between the two germline ends. Germline V lookup: CDR1 SGHKS, CDR2 YYEKEE (reference sequence). The CDR3 length is 18 residues. This CDR3 reads CASSLVSVSVPMNTEAFF. Written as DNA, the CDR3 is TGTGCCAGCAGCTTGGTGAGTGTCTCCGTCCCTATGAACACTGAAGCTTTCTTT.

The rearrangement joins TRBV29-1 to TRBJ2-7; tentative D call: TRBD1 (6 bases). This CDR3 is 12 amino acids long. Germline V gene data show CDR1 as SQVTM and CDR2 as ANQGSEA. Trimming removed 6 bases from V and 2 bases from J, with 11 bases in between. The CDR3 loop reads CSVGDTTYEQYF. For the CDR3, the DNA is TGCAGCGTAGGGGACACAACCTACGAGCAGTACTTC.

The chain has TRBV13 and TRBJ2-5, with 14 bases matching TRBD2. Losses at the gene ends were 4 bases for V and 11 bases for J; bases not matched to a gene: 12. The length of the CDR3 is 16 residues. Germline loops: CDR1 PRHDT, CDR2 FYEKMQ (reference sequence). CDR3 sequence reads: CASSSPPGLAGVEQYF. DNA for the CDR3: TGTGCCAGCAGCTCCCCACCGGGACTAGCGGGAGTAGAGCAGTACTTC.

The rearrangement joins TRBV5-1 to TRBJ2-5, with TRBD1 matching over 11 bases. The CDR3 sequence is 13 residues long. V shed 7 bases, J shed 5 bases, and the junction held 4 bases outside the gene matches. Germline loops: CDR1 SGHRS, CDR2 YFSETQ. CDR3 protein: CASGTGGGETQYF. For the CDR3, the DNA is TGCGCCAGCGGGACAGGGGGAGGCGAGACCCAGTACTTC. The full variable domain, with the rest looked up from reference TRBV5-1 and TRBJ2-5, is KAGVTQTPRYLIKTRGQQVTLSCSPISGHRSVSWYQQTPGQGLQFLFEYFSETQRNKGNFPGRFSGRQFSNSRSEMNVSTLELGDSALYLCASGTGGGETQYFGPGTRLLVL.

The V and J genes are TRBV19 and TRBJ2-2; 7 bases agree with TRBD2. The CDR3 consists of 16 residues. Germline V gene data show CDR1 as LNHDA and CDR2 as SQIVND (reference sequence). J lost 6 bases, V lost 3 bases, and 10 bases had no gene match. The CDR3 here is CASSIPTGGSPGELFF. The CDR3 DNA reads TGTGCCAGTAGTATTCCCACGGGAGGCTCCCCCGGGGAGCTGTTTTTT.

The J gene is TRBJ2-7, the V gene TRBV27; TRBD2 agrees at 8 bases. The CDR3 contains 14 residues. Germline CDR1 reads MNHEY; CDR2 reads SMNVEV (reference sequence). J lost 4 bases, V lost 3 bases, and 5 bases had no gene match. CDR3: CASSFRGLGYEQYF. The DNA for the CDR3 is TGTGCCAGCAGTTTCCGGGGACTAGGGTACGAGCAGTACTTC.

The rearrangement links TRBV19 to TRBJ2-7; 7 bases map to TRBD1. The CDR3 length is 14 residues. V lost 3 bases and J lost 6; bases outside the gene matches: 8. Germline V gene lookup returns CDR1 LNHDA and CDR2 SQIVND (reference sequence). In nucleotides, the CDR3 is TGTGCCAGTAGTATGGTTCGGGACAGTAGCGAGCAGTACTTC. Translation: CASSMVRDSSEQYF.

J is TRBJ1-1 and V is TRBV18; no clear D. CDR3 length: 12 residues. V was shortened by 6 bases and J by 6 bases, with 11 bases between the two germline ends. Per germline, CDR1 KGHSH and CDR2 LQKENI. CDR3 sequence reads: CASSRELPEAFF. The DNA for the CDR3 is TGTGCCAGCTCCCGGGAGCTCCCTGAAGCTTTCTTT.

The chain employs TRBV28 and TRBJ2-7; possibly TRBD1 or TRBD2 for D (5 bases each). This CDR3 has 16 amino acids. The germline V gene encodes CDR1 MDHEN and CDR2 SYDVKM. V dropped 7 bases and J dropped 4 bases, with 23 bases sitting between them. The DNA for the CDR3 is TGTGCCAGCATCCCAACATTCGGGGCAGGGCCTTACGAGCAGTACTTC. Its protein is CASIPTFGAGPYEQYF.

This clone was recorded only once. The CDR3 nucleotides read TGTGCCAGCAGCTTTACCGCGGCGGCGGGAGAAAAACTGTTTTTT. Translation: CASSFTAAAGEKLFF. The chain couples TRBV7-9 to TRBJ1-4; no clear D. V shed 3 bases and J shed 8 bases, with 16 bases lying between them. CDR3 length equals 15 residues. Germline assignment: CDR1 SEHNR and CDR2 FQNEAQ (reference sequence).

The chain joins TRBV6-5 to TRBJ1-4; D ambiguous. Germline values: CDR1 MNHEY, CDR2 SVGAGI. Trimming cost V 0 bases and J 5 bases, with 10 bases left between them. This CDR3 contains 15 residues. CDR3 region: CASSYSQATNEKLFF. CDR3 sequence (DNA): TGTGCCAGCAGTTACTCGCAGGCCACGAATGAAAAACTGTTTTTT.

V gene TRBV28 combines with J gene TRBJ1-5; TRBD1 agrees at 7 bases. Germline lookup yields CDR1 MDHEN and CDR2 SYDVKM. V gave up 5 bases and J gave up 1 base; unmatched junction bases: 11. The CDR3 is 17 amino acids. As DNA, the CDR3 is TGTGCCAGCAGTATAATCCGGGACAGATACAGCAATCAGCCCCAGCATTTT. Translation gives CASSIIRDRYSNQPQHF.

The CDR3 coding sequence is TGTGCCATCAGTGACAGAAGCTATGGCTACACCTTC. Its protein product is CAISDRSYGYTF. The chain has TRBV10-3 and TRBJ1-2; D gene uncertain. Looked up from germline, CDR1 is ENHRY and CDR2 is SYGVKD. V gave up 3 bases and J gave up 4 bases, with 6 bases separating them. This CDR3 has 12 amino acids.

V gene TRBV5-8 combines with J gene TRBJ2-5, with a weak D call TRBD2 (5 bases). The closer fit of TRBJ2-7 to the DNA end suggests the J call may be wrong. This CDR3 region has 15 residues. In germline, CDR1 is SGHTS, CDR2 YDEGEE. CDR3 sequence (DNA): TGTGCCAGCAGCTTGGATCCCAGCGGTTCCTACGAGCAGTACTTC. Protein sequence: CASSLDPSGSYEQYF.